This T cell receptor (beta chain) was documented in a study of cytomegalovirus exposure and HLA in healthy donors (dated by TCRdb to 2016 to 2017). Study-wide context: An earlier analysis of several hundred of the donors reported approximately 300 Gb of sequence data and 95 million to 120 million unique TCR beta sequences obtained from around 170 million T cells. A later genetic analysis took genome-wide SNP genotypes for 398 of the 666 donors and used that subset as a discovery cohort. Rather than drawing on any new phenotypic data, the later analysis identified candidate immune exposures from TCR beta sequences and the way those sequences occurred across donors. Several DR-DQ haplotypes were treated as single units for association and clustering because of strong linkage in the cohort. Of the 300 to 450 genotyped donors, roughly 80% were placed in the genetic ancestry cluster associated with self-reported Caucasian donors. Donor age, sex, ethnicity and CMV serostatus were collected together with the repertoire data. The study was designed to test whether signatures of past pathogen exposure could be identified by cataloging public T cell receptors. About 310 gigabases of sequencing data and approximately 85 million unique TCR sequences were included in an early release covering roughly 600 HLA-typed donors. Using immunosequencing, the study profiled T cell repertoires from some 670 subjects and related those repertoires to cytomegalovirus serostatus. Typing coverage varied by locus: roughly 620-640 donors for A, B, C, DRB1 and DQB1; some 520 for DQA1; 600 to 610 for DPA1; roughly 450 for DPB1. To predict cytomegalovirus infection status, the study combined high-throughput TCR immunosequencing, statistical association of individual TCRs with disease status, and machine learning. Among some 400 genotyped donors of the cohort, an average of roughly 230,000 unique TCR beta nucleotide sequences was sequenced per donor, of which roughly 17% were non-productive. A separate validation cohort of over a hundred different subjects was used in addition to the 666-subject first cohort. In a later analysis, previously published TCR beta repertoires from 550 to 700 donors were re-analyzed and high-resolution HLA genotyping was added so that TCR occurrence patterns could be studied. All discovery cohort repertoires had been generated on a single sequencing platform. To decide whether each TCR beta V gene segment behaved as functional or pseudogenic, an earlier analysis of approximately 600 of the donors relied on high-throughput TCR beta sequencing. Class I and class II HLA loci were covered by the typing at four-digit resolution.

The cohort comprised 550 to 700 healthy bone marrow donors. All cohort members were sampled while nominally healthy, although unrecorded immune exposures were likely present. The donor was CMV seronegative and was included in the group of a few hundred seronegative cohort members. Every donor gave a peripheral blood sample, and the peripheral blood mononuclear cells from that sample were used for TCR beta sequencing. The Qiagen DNeasy Blood Extraction Kit was used to extract genomic DNA from the blood cell samples. The library relied on the immunoSEQ multiplex PCR assay. A mixture of 60 forward primers for TCR Vbeta segments and 13 reverse primers for TCR Jbeta segments was used in the multiplex PCR. A multiplex PCR assay on genomic DNA amplified the CDR3 region of rearranged TCR beta genes. The amplified TCR beta libraries were sequenced on the Illumina HiSeq System as 87-base-pair reads. As for the authors' bioinformatics: Across the 666 repertoires, a later analysis counted 80 million or so unique TCR beta chains, roughly 11 million of which were shared by at least two donors. Raw reads were error-corrected and collapsed into unique sequences by a nearest-neighbor algorithm in which closely related sequences were merged to remove PCR and sequencing errors. CDR3 sequences were aligned to IMGT reference sequences to assign V, D and J gene segments. For a sequence to be retained, a match of at least six nucleotides to both a V gene segment and a J gene segment was required. A rearrangement counted as productive if the CDR3 had no stop codons and remained in frame with V and J, and every other rearrangement counted as non-productive. CDR3 was defined according to IMGT convention as the region running from the second conserved V-encoded cysteine to the conserved J-encoded phenylalanine. The earlier analysis of 550 to 650 of the donors excluded any sequence lacking an unambiguous match to a single V gene segment. In an earlier analysis of 587 of the donors, a V segment was called functional when productive rearrangements were above 56.7%, and segregating when the standard deviation between donors exceeded 5%. A statistical classification framework was built for diagnosing cytomegalovirus status from the catalog of TCR beta chain sequences. In a later analysis, V and J genes were assigned by comparing TCR nucleotide sequences against IMGT/GENE-DB human TR gene sequences. In a later analysis, CDR3 sequences and most-parsimonious VDJ recombination scenarios were assigned using the TCRdist pipeline. In a later analysis, every TCR beta chain was defined by the combination of its CDR3 amino acid sequence and its V-gene family, and reads without a unique V-gene family were dropped. To address suspected cross-contamination and a sequencing artifact, a later analysis removed under 600 highly shared, low-generation-probability nucleotide sequences. In a later analysis, a clonal expansion index for each public chain was calculated from normalized within-repertoire ranks of inferred template counts. In a later analysis, generation probabilities were computed with a VDJ recombination model fitted to out-of-frame rearrangements, and the resulting probabilities were checked against IGoR. In a later analysis, TCR-TCR, TCR-HLA and TCR-CMV co-occurrence was scored with hypergeometric tests, and a repertoire-size bias correction was applied to TCR pairs. In a later analysis, false discovery rates were estimated by permuting HLA or CMV assignments 20 times. In a later analysis, co-occurring TCRs were grouped using DBSCAN, and TCRdist sequence similarity was added for clustering within HLA-allele-positive subsets. Repertoires with fewer than 30,000 or more than 120,000 public chains were left out of co-occurrence clustering, as were roughly five repertoires with anomalous nucleotide sharing. TCRdb holds this immuneACCESS table with in-frame rearrangements only. Some clones are missing; in checked studies, unresolved V genes explain under half, and the rest has no known cause. From that table come the V and J calls and clone size; the DNA was used to work out D and trimming. This sample's table carries 100,000 to 150,000 clones. 1.5% to 2% of the sample is in the top ten clones.

Worth noting for this clone: Its recognized antigen is unknown.

Looking up the germline V gene (reference sequence) yields CDR1 LNHDA and CDR2 SQIVND. V is cut by 6 bases and J by 7 bases, and the space between the germline ends is 10 bases. The CDR3 starts with the cysteine, ends with the phenylalanine, and has 11 residues. Just CDR3 DNA is preserved here, 33 bases in frame from base 1. What the authors observed across the whole study: Only TCR beta chains were sequenced in this cohort, and the absence of alpha or paired-chain data limited detectable features. Correlated functional status among segregating V segments might be attributable to linkage disequilibrium, but an unknown experimental factor could not be ruled out. Specific HLA alleles were associated with over 15,000 TCR beta sequences at a false discovery rate of 0.05 in a later analysis. According to the authors, the approach could potentially be generalized to other disease states and immunological phenotypes. The study listed around 160 TCR beta chains as associated with cytomegalovirus. Roughly uniform sequencing depth across donors was assumed in presence/absence analyses, although this assumption may not hold. In a later analysis, HLA-associated TCR beta chains were found to be more clonally expanded and to have lower generation probabilities than equally common non-associated chains. In an earlier analysis of some 640 of the donors, most TCR beta V segments were observed in productive rearrangements about 87% or about 30% of the time, broadly matching IMGT annotations. A later analysis found that TCR association rates varied across HLA loci, with DRB1 alleles showing the most associated TCRs and HLA-C alleles the fewest. Most TCR sequences were observed very rarely across donors, whereas some public TCRs were present in many individuals. The classifier was reported to diagnose cytomegalovirus status with high specificity and sensitivity in both the original cohort and the validation cohort. Because the 87-base-pair reads could not distinguish some IMGT-functional V segments, including TRBV6-2 and TRBV6-3, those segments were excluded. V-gene and J-gene trimming of TCR beta chains was associated with a missense DCLRE1C variant in a later genetic analysis, and the association was replicated in an independent cohort. For the cohort, immune exposure information was limited to CMV serostatus. Several of the top co-occurrence clusters appeared to be linked to parvovirus B19, influenza, CMV and Epstein-Barr virus, according to a later analysis. A further reported finding was that TCR beta sequences accurately predicted the HLA-A and HLA-B alleles for most subjects in the first cohort. A few of the identified cytomegalovirus-associated TCR beta chains were confirmed in vitro to be specific for cytomegalovirus antigens. When HLA alleles, especially DR and DQ, strongly co-occurred, TCR associations were difficult to assign to individual alleles. Because HLA typing was unavailable for some donors at each locus, only the typed subset was used in association tests. Over 15 rarely observed V segments, including chromosome 9 orphons, were excluded from the earlier analysis of a few hundred of the donors because counts were too low. A cluster of highly shared sequence variants was judged likely to represent a technical artifact of the sequencing pipeline. Most CMV-associated TCR beta chains appeared to be HLA-restricted in a later analysis, and the HLA associations seemed to be driven largely by CMV exposure. In a later genetic analysis, fewer N-insertions in productive TCRs were reported among donors in an Asian-associated ancestry cluster than the approximately 630-donor mean.

The clonotype originates from a man younger than 35 in good health and CMV-seronegative. What was sequenced was PBMCs. The rearrangement joined TRBV19 to TRBJ2-7; tentative D gene TRBD1, with 6 bases matching. The CDR3 is CASSNTGEQYF. DNA sequence: TGTGCCAGTAGCAATACAGGGGAGCAGTACTTC.